The clone carrying this TCR beta chain was counted ten times or more. Its cognate antigen is unknown. The germline CDR1 and CDR2 sequences are LNHNV and YYDKDF (reference sequence). The CDR3 sequence is 13 residues long. J was trimmed by 8 bases and V by 3 bases; bases with no gene match: 3. Time point specified: sample taken at primary tumor resection. Donors were 72 untreated early-stage non-small cell lung cancer patients. Whole RNA, isolated from tumor, nontumor lung or frozen PBMC, was sequenced without prior sorting. Unique molecular identifiers tagged every individual TCR cDNA molecule. TCRdb passed the 5' RACE reads through MiXCR, listing each CDR3 protein once. The data contain about 13,000 distinct CDR3 sequences, 3% to 4% of them singletons. The sample belongs to a study of spatial heterogeneity in lung cancer. Study results and caveats: Counts of ubiquitous and regional expanded TCRs tracked ubiquitous and regional nonsynonymous mutations, respectively. Tumor mutation counts were tracked by expanded intratumoral alpha and beta TCR counts.

The sequencing used lung tumor tissue, collected at surgery. The TCR sequence derives from a male donor with early-stage non-small cell lung cancer. This sequence joins TRBV15 and TRBJ1-1, with 10 bases lining up with TRBD1. CDR3 DNA sequence: TGTGCCACCAGCAGCGGGACAGGGGAAGAAGCTTTCTTT. Its translation is CATSSGTGEEAFF.